The 26 T cell receptor beta chains listed next were all sequenced from one sample in a study of T cell clonality in common variable immunodeficiency. Study-level results: In common variable immunodeficiency, TCR beta chains reportedly carried fewer deletions and N-nucleotide insertions.

These receptors' targets are unknown. Produced via immunoSEQ multiplex PCR; TCRdb's table is partial and in-frame only. Recorded here are about 28,000 clones, none singletons. Sequencing input: peripheral blood mononuclear cells. All receptors derive from a human donor with common variable immunodeficiency.

This clone was counted ten times or more. The missing CDR3 end, 3 residues past where the read stops, is filled in from the germline J gene. The chain couples TRBV20-1 to TRBJ1-1, with 7 bases aligning to TRBD1. V trimming: 3 bases; J trimming: 4 bases; junction bases outside the gene matches: 8. The germline V gene encodes CDR1 DFQATT and CDR2 SNEGSKA (reference sequence). The CDR3 covers 14 residues. The chain's CDR3 is CSASGQVWGTEAFF. CDR3 bases read: TGCAGTGCTAGTGGACAGGTTTGGGGCACTGAA.

There are a few counts of this clone. Coverage ceases 3 residues before the CDR3 finishes, and the germline J gene fills in the end. The chain uses TRBV18 and TRBJ2-5, with 8 positions matching TRBD1. The CDR3 extends over 14 amino acids. Trimming at V came to 4 bases and at J to 4 bases, leaving 5 bases not matched to a gene. The germline gives CDR1 KGHSH, CDR2 LQKENI. CDR3 DNA, as far as it was read: TGTGCCAGCTCACAACAGGGGGGCGCAGAGACC. It codes for CASSQQGGAET. The full CDR3 is CASSQQGGAETQYF. Full variable domain (outside the CDR3, taken from reference TRBV18 and TRBJ2-5): NAGVMQNPRHLVRRRGQEARLRCSPMKGHSHVYWYRQLPEEGLKFMVYLQKENIIDESGMPKERFSAEFPKEGPSILRIQQVVRGDSAAYFCASSQQGGAETQYFGPGTRLLVL.

This clone was counted a few times. The observed sequence ends 3 residues before the CDR3 terminus, with the missing tail filled in from the germline J gene. The chain combines TRBV7-9 with TRBJ2-3, with a possible D match to TRBD2 (5 bases). The CDR3 length is 15 residues. V shed 3 bases and J shed 1 base, with 11 bases lying between them. Germline V gene sequence: CDR1 SEHNR, CDR2 FQNEAQ (reference sequence). CDR3: CASSFLASGTDTQYF. The covered CDR3 bases are TGTGCCAGCAGCTTCTTAGCGAGCGGCACAGATACG.

With respect to this clone: The read ends 3 residues shy of where the CDR3 ends; the end is completed using the germline J gene. The rearrangement links TRBV5-1 to TRBJ2-7, with D maybe TRBD1 (6 bases). From germline, CDR1 is SGHRS and CDR2 YFSETQ. The V end lost 0 bases, the J end lost 4 bases, and 20 bases lay between the germline ends. CDR3 length: 17 residues. CDR3 region: CASSLAPWAGVSYEQYF. Partial CDR3 DNA: TGCGCCAGCAGCTTGGCCCCTTGGGCAGGGGTAAGTTACGAG. Combining the CDR3 with reference TRBV5-1 and TRBJ2-7 gives the whole variable domain KAGVTQTPRYLIKTRGQQVTLSCSPISGHRSVSWYQQTPGQGLQFLFEYFSETQRNKGNFPGRFSGRQFSNSRSEMNVSTLELGDSALYLCASSLAPWAGVSYEQYFGPGTRLTVT.

This clone came up many times. Read sequence stops 3 residues before the CDR3 end, and the germline J gene provides the missing end. The chain combines TRBV6-2 or TRBV6-3 with TRBJ2-2, with 8 bases fitting TRBD2. CDR1 MNHEY and CDR2 SVGEGT come from the germline V gene. J was trimmed by 1 base and V by 0 bases; bases with no gene match: 1. The CDR3 is 16 amino acids. CDR3 DNA (partial): TGTGCCAGCAGTTACTCCGCGGGGGGGAACACCGGGGAG. Translated: CASSYSAGGNTGE. The CDR3 reads in full as CASSYSAGGNTGELFF.

This clone was seen ten or more times. The CDR3 is cut off 3 residues early in the read; its end comes from the germline J gene. The rearrangement joins TRBV19 to TRBJ2-1; weak D call: TRBD2 (5 bases). V dropped 5 bases and J dropped 7 bases, with 12 bases sitting between them. This CDR3 spans 13 amino acids. Germline CDR1 and CDR2: LNHDA and SQIVND (reference sequence). CDR3 region: CASSARTGNEQFF. Incomplete CDR3 DNA: TGTGCCAGTAGTGCGAGGACGGGGAATGAG.

This clone was counted only a few times. Coverage ceases 3 residues before the CDR3 finishes, and the germline J gene fills in the end. The gene calls are TRBV7-2 and TRBJ2-7, with D perhaps being TRBD1 or TRBD2 (6 bases each). The CDR3 has 14 amino acids. Germline V gene lookup returns CDR1 SGHTA and CDR2 FQGNSA. Trimming stripped 2 bases from V and 2 bases from J, with 10 bases between. CDR3 DNA, as far as it was read: TGTGCCAGCAGCTTACACAGGGAGGCCTACGAG. Translating gives CASSLHREAYE. The full CDR3 protein is CASSLHREAYEQYF.

Only a few counts were recorded for this clone. The read ends 3 residues early relative to the CDR3; the germline J gene fills the gap. This chain joins TRBV7-3 and TRBJ2-1, with 11 bases aligning to TRBD2. The germline CDR1 and CDR2 sequences are SGHTA and FQGTGA. The CDR3 consists of 16 residues. V lost 2 bases and J lost 5; bases outside the gene matches: 5. CDR3 loop: CASSLSPGLADNEQFF. CDR3 DNA, as far as it was read: TGTGCCAGCAGCTTATCGCCGGGACTAGCGGACAATGAG.

This clone was seen at least ten times. CDR3 loop: CASSQGGIGETQYF. CDR3 DNA, as far as it was read: TGCGCCAGCAGCCAAGGCGGGATAGGGGAGACC. This sequence joins TRBV4-1 and TRBJ2-5; the D gene is possibly TRBD2 (6 bases). The read terminates 3 residues ahead of where the CDR3 ends, so the germline J gene completes it. The germline gives CDR1 MGHRA, CDR2 YSYEKL. Trimming took 1 base from V and 5 from J, leaving 11 bases between them. This CDR3 comprises 14 residues.

This CDR3 reads CASTTTGSNTEAFF. CDR3 bases read: TGCGCCAGCACCACGACAGGGTCGAACACTGAA. The chain is built from TRBV5-1 and TRBJ1-1, with 7 positions matching TRBD1. The read stops 3 residues short of the end of the CDR3; the missing end is completed from the germline J gene. The CDR3 length is 14 residues. The V and J ends lost 6 bases and 1 base, in that order; junction bases with no gene match: 6. Germline CDR1 reads SGHRS; CDR2 reads YFSETQ. Based on the CDR3 plus reference TRBV5-1 and TRBJ1-1, the full variable domain is KAGVTQTPRYLIKTRGQQVTLSCSPISGHRSVSWYQQTPGQGLQFLFEYFSETQRNKGNFPGRFSGRQFSNSRSEMNVSTLELGDSALYLCASTTTGSNTEAFFGQGTRLTVV.

Ten or more counts support this clone. Sequencing ends 3 residues short of the CDR3 end; the germline J gene provides the rest. The chain has TRBV23-1 and TRBJ2-2; 12 nucleotides match TRBD2. TRBV23-1 belongs to the ORF category, with a function that is uncertain. The J segment lost 3 bases and the V segment lost 0 bases, leaving 11 bases of the junction unmatched. There are 20 residues in the CDR3. The CDR3 spells CASSQSTPLAGGPHTGELFF. The sequenced CDR3 bases are TGCGCCAGCAGTCAATCGACCCCACTAGCGGGGGGCCCACACACCGGGGAG.

In the case of this clone: Read data end 3 residues before the CDR3 end; the end is taken from the germline J gene. The chain employs TRBV2 and TRBJ1-1; D gene unclear. The germline CDR1 and CDR2 sequences are SNHLY and FYNNEI. V gave up 0 bases and J gave up 1 base, with 18 bases separating them. The CDR3 length is 18 residues. CDR3 sequence: CASSEAPPVRGGNTEAFF. The DNA read from the CDR3 is TGTGCCAGCAGTGAAGCGCCCCCCGTCCGGGGAGGGAACACTGAA.

Regarding this clone: Read sequence stops 3 residues before the CDR3 end, and the germline J gene provides the missing end. The gene calls are TRBV2 and TRBJ2-2; D not resolved. Trimming removed 4 bases from V and 1 base from J, with 10 bases in between. The CDR3 is made up of 15 amino acids. In germline, CDR1 is SNHLY, CDR2 FYNNEI. The CDR3 DNA, read in part, is TGTGCCAGCAGTGGCAACAACCAGAACACCGGGGAG. Protein: CASSGNNQNTGE. The full CDR3 is CASSGNNQNTGELFF.

This clone was seen repeatedly, ten times or more. Read data end 3 residues before the CDR3 end; the end is taken from the germline J gene. This chain connects TRBV2 to TRBJ2-7, with a possible D match to TRBD2 (5 bases). CDR1 is SNHLY, CDR2 FYNNEI, per germline. This CDR3 spans 13 amino acids. Trimming pared 6 bases from V and 3 bases from J, leaving 12 bases between. CDR3 region: CASRAGVLYEQYF. The CDR3 DNA, read in part, is TGTGCCAGCAGGGCCGGGGTTCTCTACGAG. The whole variable domain, remainder taken from reference TRBV2 and TRBJ2-7, is EPEVTQTPSHQVTQMGQEVILRCVPISNHLYFYWYRQILGQKVEFLVSFYNNEISEKSEIFDDQFSVERPDGSNFTLKIRSTKLEDSAMYFCASRAGVLYEQYFGPGTRLTVT.

This clone appeared many times. The read stops 3 residues short of the end of the CDR3; the missing end is completed from the germline J gene. The rearrangement joins TRBV29-1 to TRBJ1-1, with D possibly matching TRBD1 (6 bases). The germline CDR1 and CDR2 sequences are SQVTM and ANQGSEA. The V and J ends lost 7 bases and 0 bases respectively, with 9 bases between them. The CDR3 totals 12 residues. CDR3 bases read: TGCAGCGGTGGACAGATGAACACTGAA. Its translation: CSGGQMNTE. The entire CDR3 protein reads CSGGQMNTEAFF. Drawing the rest from reference TRBV29-1 and TRBJ1-1, the complete variable domain is SAVISQKPSRDICQRGTSLTIQCQVDSQVTMMFWYRQQPGQSLTLIATANQGSEATYESGFVIDKFPISRPNLTFSTLTVSNMSPEDSSIYLCSGGQMNTEAFFGQGTRLTVV.

This clone came up a few times. The DNA ends 3 residues before the CDR3 does, and the rest of the CDR3 is filled in from the germline J gene. The rearrangement joins TRBV30 to TRBJ1-1, with TRBD1 matching over 8 bases. CDR3 length: 11 residues. The ends lost 8 bases at V and 5 bases at J; junction bases unmatched: 4. Germline V gene lookup returns CDR1 GTSNPN and CDR2 SVGIG (reference sequence). CDR3: CARQGKTEAFF. CDR3 DNA (partial): TGTGCCAGACAGGGGAAAACTGAA.

A few counts support this clone. The read ends 3 residues shy of where the CDR3 ends; the end is completed using the germline J gene. The chain uses TRBV5-1 and TRBJ2-3; TRBD2 is a possible D gene (5 bases). The CDR3 extends over 12 amino acids. V was trimmed by 2 bases and J by 5 bases, leaving 6 bases between them. Germline loops: CDR1 SGHRS, CDR2 YFSETQ. The DNA read from the CDR3 is TGCGCCAGCAGCTTAGAGGGAGATACG. Translating it yields CASSLEGDT. The complete CDR3 sequence is CASSLEGDTQYF.

In its sample, this clone was seen a few times. The read ends 3 residues early relative to the CDR3; the germline J gene fills the gap. The chain joins TRBV6-1 to TRBJ1-4; D is uncertain. V shed 3 bases and J shed 6 bases, with 14 bases lying between them. Germline V gene lookup returns CDR1 MNHNS and CDR2 SASEGT. The CDR3 extends over 15 amino acids. The part of the CDR3 DNA that was read is TGTGCCAGCAGTGATTTTTCGGGTTCGTATGAAAAA. The encoded protein is CASSDFSGSYEK. The entire CDR3 sequence reads CASSDFSGSYEKLFF.

Turning to this clone: Sequencing ends 3 residues short of the CDR3 end; the germline J gene provides the rest. The V call is TRBV11-2, the J call TRBJ1-6; TRBD1 matches 7 bases. The germline gives CDR1 SGHAT, CDR2 FQNNGV. Trimming at V came to 5 bases and at J to 11 bases, leaving 9 bases not matched to a gene. This CDR3 region has 14 residues. CDR3 bases read: TGTGCCAGCAGCCCCCGGTCAGGGGGACCACCC. This translates into CASSPRSGGPP. The full CDR3 is CASSPRSGGPPLHF.

The sequenced part of the CDR3 DNA is TGTGCCAGTAGTAAGGTCCACAGGGGACCTAATGAAAAA. Translated: CASSKVHRGPNEK. The whole CDR3 is CASSKVHRGPNEKLFF. The V gene is TRBV19, the J gene TRBJ1-4; 7 nucleotides match TRBD1. The read ends 3 residues before the CDR3 terminus; that terminus is restored from the germline J gene. Per germline, CDR1 LNHDA and CDR2 SQIVND (reference sequence). V dropped 4 bases and J dropped 3; count of bases not matched to a gene: 8. The CDR3 is made up of 16 amino acids.

As regards this clone: The read gets to within 3 residues of the CDR3 end, and the germline J gene fills in the rest. The chain is built from TRBV18 and TRBJ2-2; TRBD1 might be the D (5 bases). The CDR3 is 16 amino acids. Per the germline V gene, CDR1 is KGHSH and CDR2 is LQKENI. V shed 3 bases and J shed 1 base, with 12 bases lying between them. CDR3: CASSPQTTVNTGELFF. Incomplete CDR3 DNA: TGTGCCAGCTCACCCCAGACGACAGTGAACACCGGGGAG.

The table lists this clone with a few counts. The read falls 3 residues short of the CDR3 end, and the missing part is taken from the germline J gene. The genes are TRBV18 and TRBJ1-2, with unresolved D. The CDR3 covers 16 residues. Germline loops: CDR1 KGHSH, CDR2 LQKENI. Trimming took 2 bases from V and 3 from J, leaving 16 bases between them. The DNA read from the CDR3 is TGTGCCAGCTCACCAGGCGTCAGTGGGCTTGACTATGGC. It codes for CASSPGVSGLDYG. The whole CDR3 sequence is CASSPGVSGLDYGYTF.

There are a few counts of this clone. The read gets to within 3 residues of the CDR3 end, and the germline J gene fills in the rest. The chain has TRBV7-2 and TRBJ1-3; weak D call: TRBD1 (6 bases). The CDR3 consists of 15 residues. The V gene's germline CDR1 is SGHTA and CDR2 FQGNSA. V lost 5 bases and J 1 base, leaving 12 bases between the germline ends. CDR3 DNA (partial): TGTGCCAGCAGCCCAGCGGGGGCGTCTGGAAACACC. Its translation: CASSPAGASGNT. The entire CDR3 sequence reads CASSPAGASGNTIYF.

Worth noting for this clone: Sequencing ends 3 residues short of the CDR3 end; the germline J gene provides the rest. V gene TRBV18 combines with J gene TRBJ2-7, with a possible D match to TRBD2 (7 bases). V lost 2 bases and J 2 bases, leaving 13 bases between the germline ends. The CDR3 is 15 residues long. In germline, CDR1 is KGHSH, CDR2 LQKENI. Incomplete CDR3 DNA: TGTGCCAGCTCACCAGGCGGGGGCTTGACCTACGAG. This translates into CASSPGGGLTYE. The whole CDR3 sequence reads CASSPGGGLTYEQYF.

This clone appeared a few times. Sequencing ends 3 residues short of the CDR3 end; the germline J gene provides the rest. The V gene is TRBV7-2, the J gene TRBJ2-2; the match to TRBD2 covers 7 bases. Trimming at V came to 5 bases and at J to 6 bases, leaving 6 bases not matched to a gene. This CDR3 comprises 14 residues. Germline CDR1 is SGHTA and CDR2 is FQGNSA. The CDR3: CASSPVAGAGELFF. The DNA read from the CDR3 is TGTGCCAGCAGCCCCGTAGCGGGCGCCGGGGAG.

The table lists this clone with many counts. The read stops 3 residues short of the end of the CDR3; the missing end is completed from the germline J gene. The rearrangement uses TRBV29-1 and TRBJ2-7; D unresolved. CDR3 length: 13 amino acids. Per the germline V gene, CDR1 is SQVTM and CDR2 is ANQGSEA. The ends were cut back, 4 bases at V and 3 bases at J, with 13 bases in the middle. CDR3 residues: CSVGQGHDYEQYF. The DNA read from the CDR3 is TGCAGCGTTGGTCAAGGCCACGACTACGAG.